These T cell receptor beta chains were read from a single sample in a study of blood T cells in healthy people across ages. TCRdb ran MiXCR on the 5' RACE reads and lists one entry per CDR3 protein. The data show fewer than 950,000 distinct CDR3 sequences, 50% to 65% seen once. Specimen: blood. These receptors were obtained from a man of 80 years or more in good health. Both conserved end residues are part of each CDR3. D genes are given only for firm matches. Clone size is given for some rows only: seen once, a few or many times, or a class if the clone is expanded.

j_call clone_size d_call v_call cdr3_nt cdr3_aa
TRBJ2-7 NA NA TRBV6-1 TGTGCCACCAAGGAGGCAGTGATTTGGGAGCAGTACTTC CATKEAVIWEQYF
TRBJ1-5 NA NA TRBV7-9 TGTGCCAGCAGCCACGGCCGGGGAAACGGTAATCAGCCCCAGCATTTT CASSHGRGNGNQPQHF
TRBJ1-5 NA TRBD1 TRBV27 TGTGCCAGCAGCAGACAGGGGGCAGAGCCCCAGCATTTT CASSRQGAEPQHF
TRBJ2-5 NA NA TRBV29-1 TGCAGCGTCCACAGGGGGGGAGAGACCCAGTACTTC CSVHRGGETQYF
TRBJ1-2 NA NA TRBV20-1 TGCAGTGCCACACCGGACAGCCTTTCCTATGGCTACACCTTC CSATPDSLSYGYTF
TRBJ2-7 NA NA TRBV5-1 TGCGCCAGCAGCTTGGGGGCCGGCGGGCAGTACTTC CASSLGAGGQYF
TRBJ2-5 NA TRBD2 TRBV3-1 TGTGCCAGCAGCCAAGGGACTAGCGGGAGAGAGCAGTACTTC CASSQGTSGREQYF
TRBJ2-5 NA NA TRBV5-1 TGCGCCAGCAGCTTGGCCTCGGGGACTGTCCAAGAGACCCAGTACTTC CASSLASGTVQETQYF
TRBJ1-2 NA NA TRBV5-1 TGCGCCAGCAGCGATCCGGGACAAGAGATTAAGGGCTACACCTTC CASSDPGQEIKGYTF
TRBJ1-2 few TRBD1 TRBV5-4 TGTGCCAGCAGAGAACAGGGGAGGAATGGCTACACCTTC CASREQGRNGYTF
TRBJ2-1 many NA TRBV7-2 TGTGCCAGCAGCTTAGAGGAGGGGGATATCATTACGGGCTACAATGAGCAGTTCTTC CASSLEEGDIITGYNEQFF
TRBJ1-1 few NA TRBV27 TGTGCCAGCAGTTTGTTCGCGTCCAACACTGAAGCTTTCTTT CASSLFASNTEAFF
TRBJ2-5 NA TRBD1 TRBV3-1 TGTGCCAGCAGCCAAGATCGGGTACAGGGGCACCAAGAGACCCAGTACTTC CASSQDRVQGHQETQYF
TRBJ2-7 NA NA TRBV5-6 TGTGCCAGCAGCTCAGGGGCCGGGCCCCCCTACAATGAGCAGTACTTC CASSSGAGPPYNEQYF
TRBJ2-1 few NA TRBV2 TGTGCCAGCAGTGAATCGAGTCAGAGCAATGAGCAGTTCTTC CASSESSQSNEQFF
TRBJ2-1 NA TRBD1 TRBV9 TGTGCCAGCAGCCCCCGCGAAGGACAGGGGTTCGATGAGCAGTTCTTC CASSPREGQGFDEQFF
TRBJ2-5 NA NA TRBV7-8 TGTGCCAGCAGCTTAGCTAGGATGGTTAGTAGGGAGACCCAGTACTTC CASSLARMVSRETQYF
TRBJ2-1 NA NA TRBV11-2 TGTGCCAGCAGTCAAAACCCCTCGGGGAATGAGCAGTTCTTC CASSQNPSGNEQFF
TRBJ2-7 few TRBD2 TRBV2 TGTGCCAGCAGTGAAGCGGGGGGGAACGAGCAGTACTTC CASSEAGGNEQYF
TRBJ1-2 NA NA TRBV6-1 TGTGCCAGTAGTGAGACCTCAGGGGCTCAGGGCTATGGCTACACCTTC CASSETSGAQGYGYTF
TRBJ2-5 NA TRBD2 TRBV20-1 TGCAGTGCCCCGAGCGGGAGCGGGGAGACCCAGTACTTC CSAPSGSGETQYF
TRBJ2-7 few NA TRBV9 TGTGCCAGCAGCGTAGCGGAGGGGACCTACGAGCAGTACTTC CASSVAEGTYEQYF
TRBJ2-2 NA NA TRBV10-1 TGCGCCAGCAGTGATTTCGGACTGAACACCGGGGAGCTGTTTTTT CASSDFGLNTGELFF
TRBJ1-3 NA NA TRBV29-1 TGCAGCGTTGAAGATAACGTAGGGTCTGGAAACACCATATATTTT CSVEDNVGSGNTIYF
TRBJ2-1 NA NA TRBV9 TGTGCCAGCAGCCCCGCTGGACCCAACTCACAGTTCTTC CASSPAGPNSQFF
TRBJ1-2 once NA TRBV11-2 TGTGCCAGCAGCTTTCTCGACCTTAACTATGGCTACACCTTC CASSFLDLNYGYTF
TRBJ2-1 NA NA TRBV5-1 TGCGCCAGCACGCCCTCGGGGGCCCTGAGCTACAATGAGCAGTTCTTC CASTPSGALSYNEQFF
TRBJ2-2 few TRBD1 TRBV9 TGTGCCAGCAGCGCACCTGACAGGGGGGTCGCCGGGGAGCTGTTTTTT CASSAPDRGVAGELFF
TRBJ1-2 few TRBD1 TRBV12-5 TGTGCTAGTGGGGCGACCGACAGGGGGTATGGCTACACCTTC CASGATDRGYGYTF
TRBJ2-7 few TRBD1 TRBV20-1 TGCAGTGCTTCGAATCCCCCCGGACAGGGTTACGGCGAGCAGTACTTC CSASNPPGQGYGEQYF
TRBJ1-2 NA TRBD1 TRBV6-2/TRBV6-3 TGTGCCAGCAGTTACTTACCCCGGGACAGCTATGGCTACACCTTC CASSYLPRDSYGYTF
TRBJ1-4 NA NA TRBV5-1 TGCGCCAGCAGCTTGGTTGGGGCCGGCAGAGTCCTCGCGTCAGCTAATGAAAAACTGTTTTTT CASSLVGAGRVLASANEKLFF
TRBJ2-6 few TRBD2 TRBV6-4 TGTGCCAGCAGTCGACTCGGGACTAGCGGGAGTCTCTCTGGGGCCAACGTCCTGACTTTC CASSRLGTSGSLSGANVLTF
TRBJ2-7 NA TRBD1 TRBV27 TGTGCCAGCAGTTTACAGGGCAGGGGGTTGGACGAGCAGTACTTC CASSLQGRGLDEQYF
TRBJ2-3 NA TRBD1 TRBV3-1 TGTGCCAGCAGCCAGGGGACAGGGGTCAGATACACGTATTTT CASSQGTGVRYTYF
TRBJ2-3 NA TRBD2 TRBV2 TGTGCCAGCAGTGGGGGACTAGCGGGGACAGATACGCAGTATTTT CASSGGLAGTDTQYF
TRBJ2-3 few NA TRBV6-2/TRBV6-3 TGTGCCAGCAGACCTGACCTCAGCGTCAGATACGCGTATTTT CASRPDLSVRYAYF
TRBJ1-2 NA TRBD1 TRBV30 TGTGCCTGGAGTCAGGGGGATCGCTATGGCTACACCTTC CAWSQGDRYGYTF
TRBJ1-2 few TRBD1 TRBV20-1 TGCAGTGCTAGGTCTCAGCAGGGGGCTACGGGCTACACCTTC CSARSQQGATGYTF
TRBJ2-7 NA NA TRBV27 TGTGCCAGCAGTTTCTGGCTTAACCCCTACGAGCAGTACTTC CASSFWLNPYEQYF
TRBJ2-7 NA TRBD2 TRBV29-1 TGCAGCGTTCAGAGCGGGGTGGGCTACGAGCAGTACTTC CSVQSGVGYEQYF
TRBJ2-1 few NA TRBV29-1 TGCAGCGTTGTCCCCAGGGCTACGTCGATGCGAGAGCAGTTCTTC CSVVPRATSMREQFF
TRBJ2-7 few TRBD2 TRBV7-2 TGTGCCAGCAGCCTCCGGGCGGGAGAAACCTACGAGCAGTACTTC CASSLRAGETYEQYF
TRBJ2-3 NA NA TRBV20-1 TGCAGTGCTATTTCTGGGGCTGTAGATACGCAGTATTTT CSAISGAVDTQYF
TRBJ2-2 NA TRBD2 TRBV5-1 TGCGCCAGCAGCCCGGGACTAGCGGGAGTTACCGGGGAGCTGTTTTTT CASSPGLAGVTGELFF
TRBJ2-3 few TRBD1 TRBV11-2 TGTGCCAGCAGCCGAAGGGACAGGGGGCGAACAGATACGCAGTATTTT CASSRRDRGRTDTQYF
TRBJ2-1 NA TRBD1 TRBV20-1 TGCAGTGCTAGAGAGTGGACAGGGGGGAACAATGAGCAGTTCTTC CSAREWTGGNNEQFF
TRBJ2-4 NA TRBD2 TRBV12-3/TRBV12-4 TGTGCCAGCAGTTTACCGGGACTAGCGGGAGGAATCAAAAACATTCAGTACTTC CASSLPGLAGGIKNIQYF
TRBJ2-2 NA NA TRBV7-2 TGTGCCAGCAGCTTAATGTTGGGGGGTCGCACCGGGGAGCTGTTTTTT CASSLMLGGRTGELFF
TRBJ2-1 few NA TRBV20-1 TGCAGTGCGGAGGCCGAATCCGGGATACACTCCTACAATGAGCAGTTCTTC CSAEAESGIHSYNEQFF
TRBJ2-2 NA NA TRBV15 TGTGCCACCAGCAGAGATGGCGGGGTTCCCGGGGAGCTGTTTTTT CATSRDGGVPGELFF
TRBJ1-4 NA TRBD1 TRBV29-1 TGCAGCGTTTCCCCCGGGACAGGGGGGGAAAAACTGTTTTTT CSVSPGTGGEKLFF
TRBJ1-2 once NA TRBV6-5 TGTGCCAGCAGTTACGGCTCGGGCGGAGGCTACACCTTC CASSYGSGGGYTF
TRBJ2-7 few NA TRBV18 TGTGCCAGCTCACCAGAAGCGGGCGGACAGGCCTCCTACGAGCAGTACTTC CASSPEAGGQASYEQYF
TRBJ2-5 NA NA TRBV24-1 TGTGCCACCAGTCCCGGCACCTATGCGACCCAGTACTTC CATSPGTYATQYF